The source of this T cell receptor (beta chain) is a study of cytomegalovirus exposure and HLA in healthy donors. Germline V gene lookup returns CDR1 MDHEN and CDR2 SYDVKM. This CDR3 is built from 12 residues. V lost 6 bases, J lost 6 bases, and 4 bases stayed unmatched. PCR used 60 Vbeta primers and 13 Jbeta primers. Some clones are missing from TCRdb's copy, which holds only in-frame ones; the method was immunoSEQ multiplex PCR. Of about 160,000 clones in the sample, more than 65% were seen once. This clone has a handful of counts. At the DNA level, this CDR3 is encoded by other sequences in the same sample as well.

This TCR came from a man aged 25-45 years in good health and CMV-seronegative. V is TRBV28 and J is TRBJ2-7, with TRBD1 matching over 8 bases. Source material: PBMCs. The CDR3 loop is CASSRTGIEQYF. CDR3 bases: TGTGCCAGCAGCCGGACAGGGATCGAGCAGTACTTC. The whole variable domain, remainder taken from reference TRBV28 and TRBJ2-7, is DVKVTQSSRYLVKRTGEKVFLECVQDMDHENMFWYRQDPGLGLRLIYFSYDVKMKEKGDIPEGYSVSREKKERFSLILESASTNQTSMYLCASSRTGIEQYFGPGTRLTVT.